This T cell receptor (beta chain) derives from a study of shared clonotypes between healthy human individuals. The CDR3 totals 12 residues. Trimming shortened V by 2 bases and J by 4 bases, and 7 bases separated the two germline ends. The germline gives CDR1 SQVTM, CDR2 ANQGSEA. A remark on this clone: Its antigen is unidentified.

Study-level points and caveats: Generation probabilities of non-shared clonotypes were lower (relative to those shared by all four donors).

Some clones are missing from TCRdb's copy, which holds only in-frame ones; the method was immunoSEQ multiplex PCR. The table lists around 370,000 clones, about 96% of them singletons, with 0.25% to 0.35% in the top ten. The V and J genes are TRBV29-1 and TRBJ2-3; no clear D. The sequence came from a young man in good health. Sequencing was done on a sample of memory CD8+ T cells sorted from blood. Subset described: CD45RO+ cells pooled with CCR7-negative TemRA cells. In DNA form, the CDR3 reads TGCAGCGTTGAATCCCCCGCAGATACGCAGTATTTT. Its translation: CSVESPADTQYF.